The rows below give T cell receptor beta chains drawn from one sample of a study of regulatory T cells in long-lasting Graves disease. From the multiplex PCR reads, TCRdb called clonotypes with MiXCR, one entry per CDR3 protein. The sample lists under 450,000 distinct CDR3 sequences, 15% to 20% occurring once. The sample also formed part of further work on T cells in Graves' hyperthyroidism and ophthalmopathy.

This specimen was peripheral blood mononuclear cells (PBMCs), taken at new diagnosis, from a patient treated with antithyroid drugs. The receptors were sampled from a woman younger than 30 with Graves disease. Both conserved end residues are part of each CDR3. D genes are given only for firm matches. Clone size is stated in some rows and not others, as once, few, many or a class when expanded.

once	NA	TRBV30	TRBJ2-5	TGTGCCGCAGACAGGCTAGAAGAGACCCAGTACTTC	CAADRLEETQYF
few	TRBD2	TRBV6-1	TRBJ2-3	TGTGCCAGCGGAAGGACTAGCGGATTTAGCACAGATACGCAGTATTTT	CASGRTSGFSTDTQYF
NA	NA	TRBV20-1	TRBJ2-7	TGCAGTGCCGCGAGGGCGGGGCCCGCTTCCTACGAGCAGTACTTC	CSAARAGPASYEQYF
many	TRBD2	TRBV13	TRBJ2-3	TGTGCCAGCAGCGGGCAACTAGAAGCGGGAACCACAGATACGCAGTATTTT	CASSGQLEAGTTDTQYF
few	NA	TRBV2	TRBJ2-7	TGTGCCAGCAGTGAGTCCCCGGGGGAGTCTGGGGACGAGCAGTACTTC	CASSESPGESGDEQYF
many	NA	TRBV11-2	TRBJ2-7	TGTGCCAGCAGCACGCAATCGGGGATGGACTACGAGCAGTACTTC	CASSTQSGMDYEQYF
many	TRBD1	TRBV9	TRBJ1-4	TGTGCCAGCAGCGTGGACCTGACAGGGCGATTTGAAAAACTGTTTTTT	CASSVDLTGRFEKLFF
many	TRBD2	TRBV7-8	TRBJ2-1	TGTGCCAGCAGCCACCTAGCGGCCAGCTCCTACAATGAGCAGTTCTTC	CASSHLAASSYNEQFF
many	NA	TRBV2	TRBJ1-5	TGTGCCAGCAGTGATGGGGGAATTGACAATCAGCCCCAGCATTTT	CASSDGGIDNQPQHF
many	NA	TRBV19	TRBJ2-7	TGTGCCAGTAGTCCTGAAATGGAGGGGGAAAGCTCCTACGAGCAGTACTTC	CASSPEMEGESSYEQYF
many	NA	TRBV28	TRBJ2-7	TGTGCCAGCAGTTTAGGTCTTGTAGCCCCTTACGAGCAGTACTTC	CASSLGLVAPYEQYF
NA	NA	TRBV20-1	TRBJ2-7	TGCAGTGCTTACATAGCGGCAGTCTCCTACGAGCAGTACTTC	CSAYIAAVSYEQYF
NA	TRBD1	TRBV29-1	TRBJ1-2	TGCAGCGTTGAAGATCCAGTTGCAGGGGGCGGCTACACCTTC	CSVEDPVAGGGYTF
few	NA	TRBV5-6	TRBJ1-5	TGTGCCAGCAGCTCCAGGACGCGTTATCAGCCCCAGCATTTT	CASSSRTRYQPQHF
many	NA	TRBV6-1	TRBJ2-7	TGTGCCAGCAGTCAGGTCGTATCCTACGAGCAGTACTTC	CASSQVVSYEQYF
few	NA	TRBV27	TRBJ2-2	TGTGCCAGCTCCTCCGGGGGGCTGAACACCGGGGAGCTGTTTTTT	CASSSGGLNTGELFF
few	NA	TRBV3-1	TRBJ2-7	TGTGCCAGCAGCCAGCCGGGACGGGGAGACGGGGAGCAGTACTTC	CASSQPGRGDGEQYF
many	NA	TRBV6-2/TRBV6-3	TRBJ2-7	TGTGCCAGCAGTTACGCCGGCGGCAGCCGGAGTGAGCAGTACTTC	CASSYAGGSRSEQYF
NA	NA	TRBV11-2	TRBJ1-1	TGTGCCAGTAGTACCCCGACTTCTCGAAAGGTGAACACTGAAGCTTTCTTT	CASSTPTSRKVNTEAFF
many	NA	TRBV18	TRBJ2-1	TGTGCCAGCTCACCGATGAGGGACAATGAGCAGTTCTTC	CASSPMRDNEQFF
many	NA	TRBV6-5	TRBJ1-1	TGTGCCAGCAGTTACGGGCGGCCTACTGAAGCTTTCTTT	CASSYGRPTEAFF
few	NA	TRBV3-1	TRBJ2-5	TGTGCCAGCAGCCAAGCATGGACGCCCCAAGAGACCCAGTACTTC	CASSQAWTPQETQYF
many	NA	TRBV28	TRBJ2-3	TGTGCCAGCAGCCTCACGGACAGAAGCACAGATACGCAGTATTTT	CASSLTDRSTDTQYF
many	TRBD1	TRBV11-2	TRBJ2-7	TGTGCCAGCAGCTTGGGGACAGGGCCCATAGAGCAGTACTTC	CASSLGTGPIEQYF
many	NA	TRBV20-1	TRBJ1-1	TGCAGTGCTAGTAAAGGAACGGGTGAAGCTTTCTTT	CSASKGTGEAFF
many	NA	TRBV28	TRBJ2-7	TGTGCCAGCAGAACAGGGGGTTTGGGTGGGAGGGCGGTCGAGCAGTACTTC	CASRTGGLGGRAVEQYF
NA	NA	TRBV4-1	TRBJ2-3	TGCGCCAGCAGCCAAGAGTCTACGCAGTATTTT	CASSQESTQYF
NA	NA	TRBV15	TRBJ2-6	TGTGCCACCAGCATACAGGGTTCCTCCGGGGCCAACGTCCTGACTTTC	CATSIQGSSGANVLTF
many	NA	TRBV14	TRBJ2-3	TGTGCCAGCAGCCAAGATTCTACAGATACGCAGTATTTT	CASSQDSTDTQYF
NA	TRBD1	TRBV9	TRBJ2-2	TGTGCCAGCAGCGCAGGGACAGCCGACACCGGGGAGCTGTTTTTT	CASSAGTADTGELFF
NA	NA	TRBV7-2	TRBJ2-1	TGTGCCAGCAGCTTAGGGGATAATTCATACGATGAGCAGCTCTTC	CASSLGDNSYDEQLF
many	NA	TRBV20-1	TRBJ2-2	TGCAGTGCACCACAGGGTTCAAGTACCGGGGAGCTGTTTTTT	CSAPQGSSTGELFF
many	TRBD2	TRBV28	TRBJ2-3	TGTGCCAGCGGGGGACTAGCGGGAGGAACAGATACGCAGTATTTT	CASGGLAGGTDTQYF
NA	NA	TRBV6-1	TRBJ1-2	TGTGCCAGCCGCCCCGACCAAGACCGACTCTATGGCTACACCTTC	CASRPDQDRLYGYTF
few	NA	TRBV9	TRBJ2-5	TGTGCCAGCAGCGTAGAACCTTGGAGCCAAGAGACCCAGTACTTC	CASSVEPWSQETQYF
NA	TRBD2	TRBV19	TRBJ2-1	TGTGCCAGTTGTACTAGCGGTAGCTCCTACAATGAGCAGTTCTTC	CASCTSGSSYNEQFF
many	TRBD1	TRBV2	TRBJ1-1	TGTGCCAGCAGTGCCCGGACAGGGTCTGAAGCTTTCTTT	CASSARTGSEAFF
many	TRBD1	TRBV6-1	TRBJ2-5	TGTGCCAGCAGCCCCGGGACAGGGCGAACCCAGTACTTC	CASSPGTGRTQYF
many	TRBD2	TRBV7-9	TRBJ2-3	TGTGCCAGCAGCTCGGGACTAGCGGGAGTGCCAGATACGCAGTATTTT	CASSSGLAGVPDTQYF
many	TRBD2	TRBV28	TRBJ2-1	TGTGCCAGCAATACAGCAGTCGGGACTAGCGGGAGCATCTACAATGAGCAGTTCTTC	CASNTAVGTSGSIYNEQFF
NA	NA	TRBV20-1	TRBJ1-3	TGCAGTGCTAGGAACCTTGCTGGAAACACCATATATTTT	CSARNLAGNTIYF
few	TRBD2	TRBV20-1	TRBJ2-2	TGCAGTGCTAGAGATCGAGAAGTAGCGGGGGGGCTTTCGGACACCGGGGAGCTGTTTTTT	CSARDREVAGGLSDTGELFF
NA	NA	TRBV6-2/TRBV6-3	TRBJ1-4	TGTGCCAGCCGACAGTCACTCTCTAATGAAAAACTGTTTTTT	CASRQSLSNEKLFF
few	NA	TRBV4-2	TRBJ1-2	TGTGCCAGCAGCCAAGACAGGGGCAGTCTGGGCTACACCTTC	CASSQDRGSLGYTF
many	NA	TRBV5-1	TRBJ1-1	TGTGCCAGCAGTTTAGGGGGTGACACTGAAGCTTTCTTT	CASSLGGDTEAFF
NA	NA	TRBV14	TRBJ2-2	TGTGCCAGCAGCCACGGCTACCCAAGAACCGGGGAGCTGTTTTTT	CASSHGYPRTGELFF
NA	NA	TRBV29-1	TRBJ1-1	TGCAGCGTTGCCGTAAGAAGGGGGGCCGGCGTCACTGAAGCTTTCTTT	CSVAVRRGAGVTEAFF
NA	TRBD2	TRBV27	TRBJ2-4	TGTGCCAGCAGCCCGGGACTAGCGGGAGGTCGTGACAAAAACATTCAGTACTTC	CASSPGLAGGRDKNIQYF
many	NA	TRBV13	TRBJ1-3	TGTGCCAGCAGCTTGGACGAGGCGAACACCATATATTTT	CASSLDEANTIYF
many	NA	TRBV9	TRBJ1-6	TGTGCCAGCAGCCCCAGGCGAGGCGGGAATTCACCCCTCCACTTT	CASSPRRGGNSPLHF
many	NA	TRBV10-3	TRBJ2-7	TGTGCCATCAGTGAGCCGACCGAGCAGTACTTC	CAISEPTEQYF
few	NA	TRBV2	TRBJ1-4	TGTGCCAGCAGTCTGACACTCCTTAATGAAAAACTGTTTTTT	CASSLTLLNEKLFF
few	NA	TRBV2	TRBJ2-1	TGTGCCAGCAGTGAAGATGGCGGGGCTTCTGGTGAGCAGTTCTTC	CASSEDGGASGEQFF
few	NA	TRBV12-3/TRBV12-4	TRBJ1-1	TGTGCCAGCAGTTTCCCGGGACAAGAAGCTTTCTTT	CASSFPGQEAFF
many	TRBD1	TRBV9	TRBJ2-5	TGTGCCAGCAGCGTAGGGGGGACAGACCAAGAGACCCAGTACTTC	CASSVGGTDQETQYF
NA	TRBD1	TRBV12-3/TRBV12-4	TRBJ2-2	TGTGCCAGCAGAGGACAGGGGGCGATCGGGGAGCTGTTTTTT	CASRGQGAIGELFF
many	TRBD2	TRBV6-2/TRBV6-3	TRBJ2-1	TGTGCCAGCGGCACCGGGACTATCAATGAGCAGTTCTTC	CASGTGTINEQFF
many	TRBD1	TRBV6-2/TRBV6-3	TRBJ1-1	TGTGCCAGCAGTTACGAGGGGGCGCGGAAGACTGAAGCTTTCTTT	CASSYEGARKTEAFF
NA	NA	TRBV2	TRBJ2-1	TGTGCCAGCAGTGTCGGTGAGCAGTTCTTC	CASSVGEQFF
NA	NA	TRBV2	TRBJ1-4	TGTGCCAGCAGCTTGAACCTCTCTCGAGAGAAACTGTTTTTT	CASSLNLSREKLFF